The present TCR beta chain was sequenced within a study of shared clonotypes between healthy human individuals. Study results and caveats: The study generally estimated greater richness for naive than memory subsets. When naive CD4 clonotypes were compared across a few donors, 4% to 6.5% were shared.

Worth noting for this clone: What it recognizes is unknown. One end of the junction fails to match germline, which may point to a read error.

CDR3 size: 13 residues. Germline V gene data show CDR1 as MNHNS and CDR2 as SASEGT. Each sorted subset replicate got 200 ng genomic DNA, 30,000 or so genomes. Profiled with immunoSEQ multiplex PCR; TCRdb holds only in-frame clones, not every one. The repertoire consists of roughly 2.6 million clones, with more than 90% occurring once and the leading ten covering around 0.15%. This TCR came from a man in his late teens or twenties in good health. Sequencing input: naive CD4+ T cells sorted from blood. The subset is: CD45RA+ positively selected. The chain uses TRBV6-1 and TRBJ1-4; 7 bases agree with TRBD1. CDR3 loop: CASSGDSTYSRFF. DNA for the CDR3: TGTGCCAGTAGTGGGGACAGCACTTATAGTCGGTTTTTT.